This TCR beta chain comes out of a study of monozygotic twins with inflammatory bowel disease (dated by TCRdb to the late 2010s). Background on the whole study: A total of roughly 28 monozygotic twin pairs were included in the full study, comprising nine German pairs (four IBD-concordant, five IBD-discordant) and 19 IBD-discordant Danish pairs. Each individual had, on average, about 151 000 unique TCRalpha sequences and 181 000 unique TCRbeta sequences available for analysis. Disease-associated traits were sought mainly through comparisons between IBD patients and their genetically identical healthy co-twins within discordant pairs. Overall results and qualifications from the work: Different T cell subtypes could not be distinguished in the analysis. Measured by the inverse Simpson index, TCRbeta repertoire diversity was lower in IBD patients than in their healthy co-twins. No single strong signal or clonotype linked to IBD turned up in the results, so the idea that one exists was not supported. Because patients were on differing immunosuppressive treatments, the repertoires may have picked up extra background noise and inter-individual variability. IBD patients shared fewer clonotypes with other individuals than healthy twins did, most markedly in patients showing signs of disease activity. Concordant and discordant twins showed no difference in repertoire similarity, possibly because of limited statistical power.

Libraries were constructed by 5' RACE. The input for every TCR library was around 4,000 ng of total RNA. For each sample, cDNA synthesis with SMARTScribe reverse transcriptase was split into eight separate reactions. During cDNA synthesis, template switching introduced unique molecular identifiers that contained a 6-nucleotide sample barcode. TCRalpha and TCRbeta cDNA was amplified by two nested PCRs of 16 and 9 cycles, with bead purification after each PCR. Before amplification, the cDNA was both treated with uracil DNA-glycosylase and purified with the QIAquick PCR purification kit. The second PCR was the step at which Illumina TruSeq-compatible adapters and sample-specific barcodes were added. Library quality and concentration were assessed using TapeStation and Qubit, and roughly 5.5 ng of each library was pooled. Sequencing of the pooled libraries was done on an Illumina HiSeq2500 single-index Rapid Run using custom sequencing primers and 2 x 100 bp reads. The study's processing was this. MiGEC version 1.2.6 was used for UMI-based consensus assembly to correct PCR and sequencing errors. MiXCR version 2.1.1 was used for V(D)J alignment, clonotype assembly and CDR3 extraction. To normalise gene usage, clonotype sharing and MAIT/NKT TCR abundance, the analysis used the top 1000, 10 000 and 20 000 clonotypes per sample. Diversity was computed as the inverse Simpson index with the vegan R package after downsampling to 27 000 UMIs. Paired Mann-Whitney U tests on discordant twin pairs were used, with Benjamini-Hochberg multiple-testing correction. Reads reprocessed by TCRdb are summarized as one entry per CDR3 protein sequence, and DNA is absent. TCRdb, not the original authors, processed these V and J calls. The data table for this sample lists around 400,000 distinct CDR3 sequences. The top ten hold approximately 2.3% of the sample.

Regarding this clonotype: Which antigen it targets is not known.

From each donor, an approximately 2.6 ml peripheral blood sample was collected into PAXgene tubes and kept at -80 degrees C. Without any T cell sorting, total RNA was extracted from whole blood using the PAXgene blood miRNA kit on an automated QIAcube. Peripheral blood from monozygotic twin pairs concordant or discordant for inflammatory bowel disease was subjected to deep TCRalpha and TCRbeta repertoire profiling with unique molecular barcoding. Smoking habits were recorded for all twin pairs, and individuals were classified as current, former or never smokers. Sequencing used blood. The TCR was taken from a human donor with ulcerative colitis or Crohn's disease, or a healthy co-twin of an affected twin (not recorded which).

The CDR3 protein sequence reads: CASSQGVGVVYEQYF. The chain employs TRBV3-1 and TRBJ2-7; as DNA is missing, the TRBD2 call by TCRdb cannot be tested. The CDR3 goes from the cysteine to the phenylalanine over 15 residues. No DNA accompanies this entry. Based on the germline V gene (reference sequence), the CDR1 and CDR2 sequences are LGHDT and YNNKEL.